These 12 T cell receptor beta chains originate from one sample sequenced in a study of cytomegalovirus exposure and HLA in healthy donors. Primers: 60 Vbeta forward and 13 Jbeta reverse. Only in-frame clones appear in the TCRdb table, and some are missing; sequencing was by immunoSEQ multiplex PCR. The sample shows 130,000 to 150,000 clones, about 80% of them seen only once. Source material: PBMCs. The receptor source for this set is a man aged 35-49 years in good health and CMV-seropositive.

The chain combines TRBV11-3 with TRBJ2-1; D gene uncertain. This CDR3 contains 12 residues. V gave up 1 base and J gave up 10 bases, with 8 bases separating them. Germline values: CDR1 SGHNT, CDR2 YENEEA. The DNA of the CDR3 is TGTGCCAGCAGCTTAGTTCTGGGCGAGCAGTTCTTC. This encodes CASSLVLGEQFF.

This clone was observed once. The V gene is TRBV19, the J gene TRBJ1-5; 7 bases are a match to TRBD1. The CDR3 sequence is 18 residues long. Germline values: CDR1 LNHDA, CDR2 SQIVND (reference sequence). V lost 6 bases, J lost 0 bases, and 14 bases stayed unmatched. CDR3 nucleotide sequence: TGTGCCAGTAGGGACAGGCGAGGGAAGAGTTATAGCAATCAGCCCCAGCATTTT. Its protein product is CASRDRRGKSYSNQPQHF.

The V call is TRBV30, the J call TRBJ1-6; D is unclear. Between the trimmed V and J ends, which lost 3 bases and 11 bases, there was a span of 17 bases. The CDR3 contains 14 residues. Looked up from germline, CDR1 is GTSNPN and CDR2 is SVGIG (reference sequence). Written as DNA, the CDR3 is TGTGCCTGGAGAAAAAGGCGGGAACTCACACCCCTCCACTTT. Encoded protein: CAWRKRRELTPLHF.

The gene calls are TRBV5-1 and TRBJ1-2, with TRBD1 matching over 9 bases. The CDR3 is 14 amino acids. Germline V gene lookup returns CDR1 SGHRS and CDR2 YFSETQ. J gave up 6 bases and V 1 base, and 4 bases lay outside the gene matches. CDR3 residues: CASSLWTGEDGYTF. CDR3 in DNA: TGCGCCAGCAGCTTGTGGACAGGGGAGGATGGCTACACCTTC.

J is TRBJ2-2 and V is TRBV5-1, with D possibly being TRBD1 (6 bases). V shed 5 bases and J shed 1 base, with 12 bases lying between them. CDR1 is SGHRS and CDR2 is YFSETQ in the germline V gene. The CDR3 is made up of 15 amino acids. The CDR3 reads CASRPWTVNTGELFF. The CDR3 region has the DNA TGCGCCAGCAGACCATGGACAGTGAACACCGGGGAGCTGTTTTTT.

This clone was counted at least ten times. The J gene is TRBJ2-3, the V gene TRBV4-3; 11 positions agree with TRBD2. The CDR3 covers 15 residues. Germline CDR1 is LGHNA and CDR2 is YSLEER. V lost 1 base to trimming and J lost 5 bases; unmatched junction nucleotides: 2. CDR3 nucleotide sequence: TGCGCCAGCAGCCAAGGAGGACTAGCGGGAGATACGCAGTATTTT. It codes for CASSQGGLAGDTQYF.

Here the CDR3 reads CASRRRTSGGNYNEQFF. DNA of the CDR3: TGTGCCAGCAGACGACGGACTAGCGGGGGGAATTACAATGAGCAGTTCTTC. This chain uses TRBV11-3 with TRBJ2-1; the match to TRBD2 covers 14 bases. V shed 6 bases, J shed 4 bases, and the junction held 8 bases outside the gene matches. Germline V gene data show CDR1 as SGHNT and CDR2 as YENEEA. The CDR3 sequence is 17 residues long.

This clone showed up just a few times. The J gene is TRBJ1-4, the V gene TRBV18, with 8 nucleotides matching TRBD1. The CDR3 spans 14 residues. V dropped 3 bases and J dropped 8; count of bases not matched to a gene: 5. CDR1 is KGHSH, CDR2 LQKENI, per germline. In DNA form, the CDR3 reads TGTGCCAGCTCACCTGACAGGGGAAGGGAAAAACTGTTTTTT. Its protein product is CASSPDRGREKLFF.

The CDR3 nucleotides are TGTGCCAGCAGCTTAGTCGGAGCGGGAGGGCCGGATACGCAGTATTTT. As protein: CASSLVGAGGPDTQYF. The J gene is TRBJ2-3, the V gene TRBV7-2; 10 nucleotides agree with TRBD2. The germline V gene has CDR1 SGHTA and CDR2 FQGNSA. V lost 1 base to trimming and J lost 6 bases; unmatched junction nucleotides: 7. CDR3 length: 16 residues. Looking up the rest from reference TRBV7-2 and TRBJ2-3 gives the full variable domain: GAGVSQSPSNKVTEKGKDVELRCDPISGHTALYWYRQSLGQGLEFLIYFQGNSAPDKSGLPSDRFSAERTGGSVSTLTIQRTQQEDSAVYLCASSLVGAGGPDTQYFGPGTRLTVL.

The V call is TRBV19, the J call TRBJ2-7, with TRBD1 as a possible D gene (5 bases). V lost 2 bases to trimming and J lost 2 bases, with 16 bases between them. This CDR3 region has 16 residues. CDR1 and CDR2 from the germline V gene are LNHDA and SQIVND (reference sequence). CDR3 sequence (DNA): TGTGCCAGTAGTATAACCCAGGGTGGGGCTCCCTACGAGCAGTACTTC. It yields the protein CASSITQGGAPYEQYF.

The CDR3 loop reads CASSPEGHEQYF. DNA of the CDR3: TGTGCCAGCTCACCCGAGGGCCACGAGCAGTACTTC. The V call is TRBV18, the J call TRBJ2-7, with D possibly being TRBD2 (5 bases). Trimming removed 3 bases at V and 5 bases at J, with 8 bases between. The V gene's germline CDR1 is KGHSH and CDR2 LQKENI. This CDR3 contains 12 residues.

The gene calls are TRBV10-2 and TRBJ2-7; TRBD1 aligns across 12 bases. With 6 bases clipped from V and 4 bases from J, the junction kept 4 bases outside the gene matches. Per the germline V gene, CDR1 is WSHSY and CDR2 is SAAADI. The length of the CDR3 is 14 residues. This CDR3 reads CASRRGQGAYEQYF. The DNA of the CDR3 is TGCGCCAGCAGGAGGGGACAGGGGGCTTACGAGCAGTACTTC.